The 20 T cell receptor beta chains below all came from one sample that was sequenced in a study of molecular identifiers for immune sequencing clone quantification. Using its own MiXCR run on the PCR reads, TCRdb lists one record per CDR3 protein. The sample lists 45,000 to 55,000 distinct CDR3 sequences; roughly a third were seen once. The sequenced sample consisted of naive CD8+ T cells from blood, with Jurkat cell RNA spiked in. The subset: FACS-sorted CD8+CD4-CCR7+CD45RA+ naive T cells. These receptor sequences come from a human donor in good health. Some libraries in this study had Jurkat cell RNA spiked in.

In this sample, this clonotype turned up many times. The chain employs TRBV7-8 and TRBJ2-3; 8 bases match TRBD2. In germline, CDR1 is SGHVS, CDR2 FQNEAQ. The V gene end was trimmed by 1 base and the J gene end by 8 bases; junction bases not matched to a gene: 14. The CDR3 sequence is 17 residues long. CDR3 amino acids: CASSLEPALAAPGTQYF. The CDR3 nucleotides read TGTGCCAGCAGCTTAGAACCGGCACTAGCGGCCCCCGGTACGCAGTATTTT. Together with reference TRBV7-8 and TRBJ2-3, the CDR3 gives the full variable domain: GAGVSQSPRYKVAKRGQDVALRCDPISGHVSLFWYQQALGQGPEFLTYFQNEAQLDKSGLPSDRFFAERPEGSVSTLKIQRTQQEDSAVYLCASSLEPALAAPGTQYFGPGTRLTVL.

The chain carries TRBV10-1 and TRBJ2-2; 8 bases are a match to TRBD1. Germline CDR1 is WNHNN and CDR2 is SYGVQD (reference sequence). This CDR3 has 17 amino acids. V trimming: 2 bases; J trimming: 6 bases; junction bases outside the gene matches: 11. The CDR3: CASSEPRTGIDSGELFF. For the CDR3, the DNA is TGCGCCAGCAGTGAGCCCCGGACAGGGATTGACTCCGGGGAGCTGTTTTTT.

This chain links TRBV27 with TRBJ2-6; D call uncertain. Germline V lookup: CDR1 MNHEY, CDR2 SMNVEV (reference sequence). Trimming took 2 bases from V and 3 from J, leaving 5 bases between them. The CDR3 has 14 amino acids. The CDR3 here is CASSLGFGANVLTF. The CDR3 bases are TGTGCCAGCAGTTTAGGCTTTGGGGCCAACGTCCTGACTTTC.

This clonotype was counted a few times. The chain combines TRBV20-1 with TRBJ1-1; D gene ambiguous. Germline values: CDR1 DFQATT, CDR2 SNEGSKA (reference sequence). The CDR3 runs to 13 residues. V lost 3 bases and J lost 0, with 8 bases in between. The CDR3 coding sequence is TGCAGTGCTAGCCCCCCGGTGAACACTGAAGCTTTCTTT. Its translation is CSASPPVNTEAFF.

This clonotype came up once. Mismatch with germline at one junction end may stem from a read error. This chain joins TRBV4-1 and TRBJ1-5; tentative D call: TRBD1 (5 bases). CDR1 and CDR2 from the germline V gene are MGHRA and YSYEKL. This CDR3 comprises 14 residues. The CDR3 region has the DNA TGCGCCTGCAGCCCCCAGGTGGGGGATCAGCCCCAGCATTTT. This encodes CACSPQVGDQPQHF.

Comment on this clonotype: This CDR3 is missing its conserved last phenylalanine or tryptophan, likely due to a read error. This chain uses TRBV7-3 with TRBJ1-1, with a possible D match to TRBD1 (5 bases). The CDR3 spans 14 residues. V dropped 2 bases and J dropped 3 bases, with 10 bases sitting between them. CDR1 and CDR2 (germline): SGHTA, FQGTGA. CDR3 bases: TGTGCCAGCAGCTTACAGGGTGGGCACACTGAAGCTTTCATT. It specifies CASSLQGGHTEAFI.

In its sample, this clonotype was seen many times. The chain is built from TRBV12-3 or TRBV12-4 and TRBJ2-5; D is unresolved. This CDR3 has 13 residues. V lost 3 bases to trimming and J lost 5 bases, with 10 bases between them. The CDR3 loop reads CASSLGSWETQYF. The CDR3 DNA is TGTGCCAGCAGTTTGGGCAGTTGGGAGACCCAGTACTTC.

As to this clonotype: This may come from a read error, since a much larger clone is one base off. The chain links TRBV6-6 to TRBJ2-3; a possible D gene is TRBD1 (5 bases). This CDR3 has 15 amino acids. V shed 4 bases and J shed 2 bases, with 13 bases lying between them. Germline V gene lookup returns CDR1 MNHNY and CDR2 SVGAGI (reference sequence). CDR3 nucleotide sequence: TGTGCCAGCAGTTTTCAGTGGGGCCCCACAGATACGCAGTATTTT. Its translation: CASSFQWGPTDTQYF.

Remarks on this clonotype: This may arise from a read error, as a much more abundant clone is one base away. The V gene is TRBV28, the J gene TRBJ2-3; 7 nucleotides line up with TRBD2. CDR3 size: 15 residues. Trimming took 7 bases from V and 6 from J; bases not matched to a gene: 13. The V gene's germline CDR1 is MDHEN and CDR2 SYDVKM. CDR3 sequence (DNA): TGTGCCAGCACTCTAGCGGCCGCACCTGGGGATACGCAGTATTTT. Protein product: CASTLAAAPGDTQYF.

Ten or more counts support this clonotype. The chain links TRBV13 to TRBJ1-5, with D hard to call. This CDR3 has 14 amino acids. Germline assignment: CDR1 PRHDT and CDR2 FYEKMQ (reference sequence). V was cut by 1 base and J by 4 bases, with 8 bases left in between. In DNA form, the CDR3 reads TGTGCCAGCAGCTTAGCGAGGGCAAATCAGCCCCAGCATTTT. It specifies CASSLARANQPQHF.

The chain couples TRBV12-3 or TRBV12-4 to TRBJ2-3; D is perhaps TRBD2 (6 bases). The CDR3 runs 11 residues. The V and J ends lost 5 bases and 6 bases respectively, with 6 bases between them. In DNA, the CDR3 is TGTGCCAGCAGTGGGGGGGATACGCAGTATTTT. It specifies CASSGGDTQYF.

This chain links TRBV13 with TRBJ2-2, with TRBD1 as a possible D gene (5 bases). This CDR3 comprises 15 residues. Trimming left V 3 bases short and J 5 bases short, with 13 bases between. CDR1 is PRHDT, CDR2 FYEKMQ, per germline (reference sequence). The CDR3 bases are TGTGCCAGCAGCTTCCCTAGGGGCGCGACCGGGGAGCTGTTTTTT. Translated: CASSFPRGATGELFF.

With respect to this clonotype: This may be a read error, as it is one base from a much larger clone. The rearrangement joins TRBV28 to TRBJ2-7; the match to TRBD1 covers 10 bases. This CDR3 is built from 14 residues. Per the germline V gene, CDR1 is MDHEN and CDR2 is SYDVKM. The CDR3 reads CASSSTTGGYKQYF. The CDR3 region has the DNA TGTGCCAGCAGCTCTACGACAGGGGGCTACAAGCAGTACTTC.

The V gene is TRBV3-1, the J gene TRBJ2-3, with unresolved D. This CDR3 comprises 15 residues. V lost 1 base, J lost 6 bases, and 14 bases lay in between. Per the germline V gene, CDR1 is LGHDT and CDR2 is YNNKEL (reference sequence). CDR3 bases: TGTGCCAGCAGCCAAGGTACGAGCGATGAGGATACGCAGTATTTT. Translation: CASSQGTSDEDTQYF.

In regard to this clonotype: One end of the junction fails to match germline, which may point to a read error. V gene TRBV4-3 combines with J gene TRBJ1-5; D gene unclear. The CDR3 totals 15 residues. CDR1 and CDR2 (germline): LGHNA, YSLEER. CDR3 protein: CASSQVFASNQPQQF. The CDR3 coding sequence is TGCGCCAGCAGCCAAGTCTTCGCGAGCAATCAGCCCCAGCAATTT.

As concerns this clonotype: Given a much more abundant clone one base away, this may be a read error. The rearrangement joins TRBV29-1 to TRBJ1-1; a weak D match, TRBD1 (5 bases). The CDR3 has 10 amino acids. Germline-derived CDR1 and CDR2 are SQVTM and ANQGSEA. V was pared by 7 bases and J by 11 bases, with 14 bases between. The CDR3 bases are TGCAGCGATGGACACTGGGATGCTTTCTTT. This codes for CSDGHWDAFF.

The chain has TRBV7-6 and TRBJ2-2; D is unclear. V lost 5 bases, J lost 5 bases, and 9 bases lay in between. In germline, CDR1 is SGHVS, CDR2 FNYEAQ. There are 13 residues in the CDR3. CDR3: CASSILRTGELFF. In DNA, the CDR3 is TGTGCCAGCAGCATACTACGGACCGGGGAGCTGTTTTTT.

Regarding this clonotype: A much bigger clone sits one base away, suggesting this may be a read error. This sequence joins TRBV20-1 and TRBJ1-6; 7 bases are shared with TRBD1. The CDR3 consists of 14 residues. Germline assignment: CDR1 DFQATT and CDR2 SNEGSKA (reference sequence). The V and J ends lost 1 base and 11 bases, in that order; junction bases with no gene match: 8. CDR3 sequence (DNA): TGCAGTGCTAGAGTTGGGGCAGGGGGAGCACCCCTCCACTTT. This sequence encodes CSARVGAGGAPLHF.

This clonotype was seen repeatedly, ten times or more. The chain recombines TRBV25-1 with TRBJ2-2; unclear D gene. The germline CDR1 and CDR2 sequences are MGHDK and SYGVNS. Trimming stripped 10 bases from V and 4 bases from J, with 4 bases between. This CDR3 has 10 residues. The CDR3 coding sequence is TGTGCCATCTTCACCGGGGAGCTGTTTTTT. Protein: CAIFTGELFF.

The chain is built from TRBV11-2 and TRBJ2-3; 8 bases agree with TRBD2. The ends lost 3 bases at V and 3 bases at J; junction bases unmatched: 5. Germline lookup yields CDR1 SGHAT and CDR2 FQNNGV. This CDR3 is built from 15 residues. DNA of the CDR3: TGTGCCAGCAGCTTTGGAGCGGGAGAGACAGATACGCAGTATTTT. Protein sequence: CASSFGAGETDTQYF.